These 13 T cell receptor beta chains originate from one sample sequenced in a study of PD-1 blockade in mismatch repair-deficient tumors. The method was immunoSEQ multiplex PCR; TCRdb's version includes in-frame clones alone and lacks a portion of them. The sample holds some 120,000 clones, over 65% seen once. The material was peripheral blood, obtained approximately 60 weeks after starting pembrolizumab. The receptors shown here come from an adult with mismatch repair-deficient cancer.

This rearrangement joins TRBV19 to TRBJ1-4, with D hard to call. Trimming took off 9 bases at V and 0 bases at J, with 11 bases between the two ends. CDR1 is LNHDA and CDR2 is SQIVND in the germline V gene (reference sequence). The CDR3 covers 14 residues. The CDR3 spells CASEEASTNEKLFF. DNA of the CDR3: TGTGCCAGCGAAGAGGCGTCAACTAATGAAAAACTGTTTTTT.

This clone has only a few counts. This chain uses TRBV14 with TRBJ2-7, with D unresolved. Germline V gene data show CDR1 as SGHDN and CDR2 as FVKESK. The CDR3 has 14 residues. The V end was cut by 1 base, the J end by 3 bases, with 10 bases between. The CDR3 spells CASSQGLRNYEQYF. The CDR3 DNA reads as TGTGCCAGCAGCCAAGGGTTAAGGAACTACGAGCAGTACTTC.

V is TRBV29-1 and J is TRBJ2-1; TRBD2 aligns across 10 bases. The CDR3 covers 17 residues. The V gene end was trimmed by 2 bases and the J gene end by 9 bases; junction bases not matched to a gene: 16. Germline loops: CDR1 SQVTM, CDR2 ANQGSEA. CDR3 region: CSVEMVTSGKSTGEQFF. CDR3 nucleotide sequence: TGCAGCGTTGAAATGGTTACTAGCGGGAAGAGTACTGGTGAGCAGTTCTTC.

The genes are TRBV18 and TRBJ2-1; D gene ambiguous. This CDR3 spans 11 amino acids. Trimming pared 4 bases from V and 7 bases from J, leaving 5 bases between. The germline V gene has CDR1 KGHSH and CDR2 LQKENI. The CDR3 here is CASSRGNEQFF. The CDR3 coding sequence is TGTGCCAGCTCACGTGGGAATGAGCAGTTCTTC. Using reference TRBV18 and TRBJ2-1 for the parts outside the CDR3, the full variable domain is NAGVMQNPRHLVRRRGQEARLRCSPMKGHSHVYWYRQLPEEGLKFMVYLQKENIIDESGMPKERFSAEFPKEGPSILRIQQVVRGDSAAYFCASSRGNEQFFGPGTRLTVL.

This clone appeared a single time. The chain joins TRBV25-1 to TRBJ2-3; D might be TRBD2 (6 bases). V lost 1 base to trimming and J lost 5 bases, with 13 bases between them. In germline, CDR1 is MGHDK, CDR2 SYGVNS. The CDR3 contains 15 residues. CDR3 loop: CASSELGGMIDTQYF. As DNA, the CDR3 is TGTGCCAGCAGTGAATTGGGCGGGATGATAGATACGCAGTATTTT.

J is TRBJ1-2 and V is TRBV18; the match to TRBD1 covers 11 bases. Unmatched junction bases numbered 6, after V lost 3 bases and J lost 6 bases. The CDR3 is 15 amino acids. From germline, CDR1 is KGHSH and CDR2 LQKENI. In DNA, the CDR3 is TGTGCCAGCTCACCGCGGACAGGGGGCGGAGATGGCTACACCTTC. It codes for CASSPRTGGGDGYTF.

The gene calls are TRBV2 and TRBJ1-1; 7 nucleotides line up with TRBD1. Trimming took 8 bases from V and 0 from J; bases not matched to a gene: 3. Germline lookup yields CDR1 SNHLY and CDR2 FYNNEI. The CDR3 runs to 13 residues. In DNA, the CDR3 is TGTGCCAGCTCCACAGGGGTGAACACTGAAGCTTTCTTT. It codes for CASSTGVNTEAFF. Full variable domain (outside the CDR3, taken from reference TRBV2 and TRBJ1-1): EPEVTQTPSHQVTQMGQEVILRCVPISNHLYFYWYRQILGQKVEFLVSFYNNEISEKSEIFDDQFSVERPDGSNFTLKIRSTKLEDSAMYFCASSTGVNTEAFFGQGTRLTVV.

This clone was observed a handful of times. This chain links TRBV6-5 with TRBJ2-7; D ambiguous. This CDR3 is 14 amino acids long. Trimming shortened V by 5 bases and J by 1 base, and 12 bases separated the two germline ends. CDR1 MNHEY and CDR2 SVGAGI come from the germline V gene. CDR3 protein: CASSPFQRSYEQYF. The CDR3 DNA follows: TGTGCCAGCAGTCCCTTTCAGCGATCCTACGAGCAGTACTTC.

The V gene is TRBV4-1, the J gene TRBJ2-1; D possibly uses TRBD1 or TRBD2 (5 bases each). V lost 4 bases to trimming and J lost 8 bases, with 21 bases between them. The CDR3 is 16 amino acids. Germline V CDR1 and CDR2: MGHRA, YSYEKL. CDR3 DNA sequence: TGCGCCAGCAGCCCAGCCGTGGGGGAGAGGAGCGATGAGCAGTTCTTC. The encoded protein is CASSPAVGERSDEQFF.

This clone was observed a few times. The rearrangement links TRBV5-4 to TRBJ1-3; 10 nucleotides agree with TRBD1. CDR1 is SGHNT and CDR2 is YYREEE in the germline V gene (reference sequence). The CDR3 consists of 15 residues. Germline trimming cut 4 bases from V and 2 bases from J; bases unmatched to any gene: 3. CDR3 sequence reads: CASSTGTGAGNTIYF. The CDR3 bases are TGTGCCAGCAGCACCGGGACAGGGGCTGGAAACACCATATATTTT.

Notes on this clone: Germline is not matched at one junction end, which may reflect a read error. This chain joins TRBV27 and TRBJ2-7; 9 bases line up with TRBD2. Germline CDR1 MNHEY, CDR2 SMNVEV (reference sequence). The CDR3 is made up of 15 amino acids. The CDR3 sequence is CASTSRLAGIREQCF. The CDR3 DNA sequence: TGTGCCAGCACCTCTCGGCTAGCGGGAATCCGCGAGCAGTGCTTC.

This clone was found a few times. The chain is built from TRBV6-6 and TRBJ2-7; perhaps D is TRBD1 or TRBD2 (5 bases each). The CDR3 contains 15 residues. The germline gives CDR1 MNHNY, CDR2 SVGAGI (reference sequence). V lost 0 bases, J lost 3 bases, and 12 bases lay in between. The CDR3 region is CASSYSRDASYEQYF. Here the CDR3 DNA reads TGTGCCAGCAGTTACTCGAGGGACGCCAGCTACGAGCAGTACTTC.

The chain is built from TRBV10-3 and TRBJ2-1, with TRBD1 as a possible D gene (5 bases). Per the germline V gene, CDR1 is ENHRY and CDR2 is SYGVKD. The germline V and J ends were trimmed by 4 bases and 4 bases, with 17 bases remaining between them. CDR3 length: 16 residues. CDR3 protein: CAISGGLAESYNEQFF. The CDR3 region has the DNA TGTGCCATCAGTGGGGGCCTCGCGGAGAGTTACAATGAGCAGTTCTTC.